This TCR beta chain was sequenced for a study of T cell responses to AZD1222 COVID-19 vaccine. Study details: Analysis merged second doses at about 4 or about 12 weeks. Study-wide results and caveats: Seropositive status at baseline applied to only six AZD1222 recipients. White British donors predominated, females outnumbered males, and clonal diversity was possibly underestimated. All repertoire sampling was performed exclusively after the peak T cell response.

Germline V CDR1 and CDR2: SGHTA, FQGNSA. The germline V and J ends were trimmed by 0 bases and 1 base, with 7 bases remaining between them. CDR3 size: 15 residues. About this clone itself: The target antigen is unknown.

Sequenced by immunoSEQ multiplex PCR; TCRdb stores in-frame clones only, minus some. The sample lists 100,000 to 150,000 clones; 92% were seen once. Material: peripheral blood, obtained on day 0 of AZD1222 vaccination. This clonotype originated in an adult in good health. The chain is built from TRBV7-2 and TRBJ2-1; D is ambiguous. CDR3 loop: CASSLAAESYNEQFF. Written as DNA, the CDR3 is TGTGCCAGCAGCTTAGCGGCGGAGTCCTACAATGAGCAGTTCTTC.